These 19 T cell receptor beta chains came from one sample sequenced in a study of blood T cell repertoires in COVID-19. Method: immunoSEQ multiplex PCR; TCRdb's copy keeps in-frame clones and lacks some. The sample holds about 28,000 clones, about 85% seen once. The sequenced sample consisted of peripheral blood. Receptor source: a human donor in a cohort sampled during active COVID-19.

J is TRBJ1-4 and V is TRBV6-6; D ambiguous. The germline gives CDR1 MNHNY, CDR2 SVGAGI (reference sequence). The CDR3 is 14 amino acids. Trimming removed 7 bases from V and 7 bases from J, with 16 bases in between. CDR3 sequence reads: CASTRGVGLEKLFF. The CDR3 nucleotides read TGTGCCAGCACACGGGGAGTCGGTCTTGAAAAACTGTTTTTT.

The CDR3 DNA reads as TGTGCCAGCAGCCAAGCGGTCCAAGAGACCCAGTACTTC. Its protein is CASSQAVQETQYF. This chain uses TRBV7-3 with TRBJ2-5; perhaps TRBD2 as D (5 bases). Germline V CDR1 and CDR2: SGHTA, FQGTGA. The V and J ends lost 5 bases and 1 base respectively, with 8 bases between them. There are 13 residues in the CDR3.

The genes are TRBV30 and TRBJ2-1; weak D call: TRBD2 (5 bases). The CDR3 has 14 residues. Germline-derived CDR1 and CDR2 are GTSNPN and SVGIG (reference sequence). V dropped 0 bases and J dropped 2 bases, with 8 bases sitting between them. CDR3 DNA: TGTGCCTGGAGTGTTAGCGCTACCTACAATGAGCAGTTCTTC. Amino acids: CAWSVSATYNEQFF.

The rearrangement joins TRBV11-2 to TRBJ2-2, with D possibly matching TRBD2 (6 bases). Germline loops: CDR1 SGHAT, CDR2 FQNNGV. Trimming shortened V by 3 bases and J by 0 bases, and 8 bases separated the two germline ends. The CDR3 consists of 15 residues. CDR3 protein: CASSLGGPNTGELFF. In DNA form, the CDR3 reads TGTGCCAGCAGCTTGGGGGGTCCGAACACCGGGGAGCTGTTTTTT.

The rearrangement uses TRBV29-1 and TRBJ1-1; D gene unclear. CDR1 SQVTM and CDR2 ANQGSEA come from the germline V gene. V lost 6 bases, J lost 3 bases, and 5 bases lay in between. CDR3 length: 10 amino acids. The chain's CDR3 is CSVRDTEAFF. The DNA of the CDR3 is TGCAGCGTGAGAGACACTGAAGCTTTCTTT. The full variable domain, completed using reference TRBV29-1 and TRBJ1-1, is SAVISQKPSRDICQRGTSLTIQCQVDSQVTMMFWYRQQPGQSLTLIATANQGSEATYESGFVIDKFPISRPNLTFSTLTVSNMSPEDSSIYLCSVRDTEAFFGQGTRLTVV.

J is TRBJ2-7 and V is TRBV18; TRBD2 matches at 10 bases. Germline-derived CDR1 and CDR2 are KGHSH and LQKENI. The CDR3 covers 17 residues. Losses at the gene ends were 3 bases for V and 5 bases for J; bases not matched to a gene: 13. The CDR3 is CASSPFSAGGPPNEQYF. The CDR3 DNA sequence: TGTGCCAGCTCACCCTTCTCAGCGGGAGGGCCACCGAACGAGCAGTACTTC.

The V call is TRBV19, the J call TRBJ2-1; 11 nucleotides match TRBD1. V dropped 8 bases and J dropped 8; count of bases not matched to a gene: 8. Germline lookup yields CDR1 LNHDA and CDR2 SQIVND (reference sequence). The CDR3 has 14 amino acids. The CDR3 coding sequence is TGTGCCAGTGAGCCGGGACAGGGGGTCCATGAGCAGTTCTTC. Translation: CASEPGQGVHEQFF.

J is TRBJ2-5 and V is TRBV7-8; D may be TRBD2 (6 bases). This CDR3 is 13 amino acids long. Trimming shortened V by 6 bases and J by 5 bases, and 13 bases separated the two germline ends. Germline V gene lookup returns CDR1 SGHVS and CDR2 FQNEAQ. CDR3 DNA: TGTGCCAGCAGTTGGGGGGATTTGGAGACCCAGTACTTC. Its translation: CASSWGDLETQYF.

V and J are TRBV19 and TRBJ2-2; TRBD1 agrees at 7 bases. J lost 4 bases, V lost 6 bases, and 8 bases had no gene match. The germline V gene has CDR1 LNHDA and CDR2 SQIVND (reference sequence). The CDR3 is made up of 15 amino acids. CDR3 sequence (DNA): TGTGCCAGTAGATCCTCGGGACAGCCCACCGGGGAGCTGTTTTTT. It translates to CASRSSGQPTGELFF. The variable domain in full, completed from reference TRBV19 and TRBJ2-2, reads DGGITQSPKYLFRKEGQNVTLSCEQNLNHDAMYWYRQDPGQGLRLIYYSQIVNDFQKGDIAEGYSVSREKKESFPLTVTSAQKNPTAFYLCASRSSGQPTGELFFGEGSRLTVL.

This clone appeared a few times. CDR3: CASSYDYLGEETQYF. The CDR3 DNA is TGTGCCAGCAGTTACGACTACCTCGGGGAGGAGACCCAGTACTTC. The J gene is TRBJ2-5, the V gene TRBV6-2 or TRBV6-3; a weak D match, TRBD2 (5 bases). Germline V lookup: CDR1 MNHEY, CDR2 SVGEGT. The CDR3 is 15 residues long. Trimming took 2 bases from V and 5 from J, leaving 15 bases between them.

This clone was detected a few times. This rearrangement joins TRBV7-9 to TRBJ1-4; D is possibly TRBD1 (5 bases). The CDR3 runs 14 residues. Germline lookup yields CDR1 SEHNR and CDR2 FQNEAQ (reference sequence). V lost 5 bases and J lost 3, with 10 bases in between. CDR3 in amino acids: CASSRRQSNEKLFF. CDR3 coding DNA: TGTGCCAGCAGCCGAAGACAGTCTAATGAAAAACTGTTTTTT.

V is TRBV10-3 and J is TRBJ1-2, with a weak D call TRBD1 (5 bases). The CDR3 runs 16 residues. Trimming took 8 bases from V and 0 from J, leaving 19 bases between them. The V gene's germline CDR1 is ENHRY and CDR2 SYGVKD. The CDR3 region is CAIHPGTTSPNYGYTF. Here the CDR3 DNA reads TGTGCCATCCATCCAGGGACTACGTCCCCTAACTATGGCTACACCTTC.

This clone came up a few times. This chain joins TRBV11-2 and TRBJ2-7; TRBD2 agrees at 9 bases. After removal of 1 base from V and 4 bases from J, the junction contained 2 bases not matched to a gene. CDR3 length: 14 amino acids. Germline loops: CDR1 SGHAT, CDR2 FQNNGV. The CDR3 DNA reads as TGTGCCAGCAGCTTAGGGACTAGCGTATACGAGCAGTACTTC. This translates into CASSLGTSVYEQYF.

The chain links TRBV18 to TRBJ1-4, with 9 positions matching TRBD1. V was pared by 6 bases and J by 3 bases, with 5 bases of the junction left unmatched. In germline, CDR1 is KGHSH, CDR2 LQKENI. The CDR3 has 15 amino acids. The CDR3 region has the DNA TGTGCCAGCTCGGGACAGGGAGGCTCTAATGAAAAACTGTTTTTT. The encoded protein is CASSGQGGSNEKLFF.

J is TRBJ1-1 and V is TRBV7-2, with D possibly matching TRBD1 (6 bases). The CDR3 is 16 residues long. CDR1 and CDR2 (germline): SGHTA, FQGNSA. The V gene lost 5 bases and the J gene lost 0 bases, with 16 bases spanning the gap. Written as DNA, the CDR3 is TGTGCCAGCAGCCTTCAACCCGACAGGTTGAACACTGAAGCTTTCTTT. Translating gives CASSLQPDRLNTEAFF.

The chain joins TRBV6-1 to TRBJ1-2; weak D call: TRBD1 (5 bases). CDR1 and CDR2 from the germline V gene are MNHNS and SASEGT. The germline V and J ends were trimmed by 2 bases and 2 bases, with 12 bases remaining between them. CDR3 length: 15 amino acids. CDR3 sequence reads: CASSEKGQHNYGYTF. CDR3 nucleotides: TGTGCCAGCAGTGAAAAGGGGCAGCACAACTATGGCTACACCTTC.

This clone is a singleton in its sample. The chain couples TRBV5-6 to TRBJ2-7; no reliable D call. The germline V and J ends were trimmed by 4 bases and 3 bases, with 8 bases remaining between them. Looked up from germline, CDR1 is SGHDT and CDR2 is YYEEEE. CDR3 length: 12 amino acids. The CDR3 spells CASSLSSYEQYF. DNA for the CDR3: TGTGCCAGCAGCCTTAGCAGCTACGAGCAGTACTTC.

The chain carries TRBV5-1 and TRBJ1-6, with 10 nucleotides matching TRBD1. Trimming at V came to 4 bases and at J to 7 bases, leaving 5 bases not matched to a gene. Germline assignment: CDR1 SGHRS and CDR2 YFSETQ. The CDR3 consists of 15 residues. The CDR3: CASSPGTGVNSPLHF. The CDR3 DNA follows: TGCGCCAGCAGCCCCGGGACAGGGGTAAATTCACCCCTCCACTTT.

This clone was observed once. The V and J genes are TRBV5-1 and TRBJ2-5; 7 positions match TRBD2. Trimming cost V 4 bases and J 1 base; bases outside gene matches: 4. Per the germline V gene, CDR1 is SGHRS and CDR2 is YFSETQ. CDR3 length: 14 amino acids. CDR3 nucleotide sequence: TGCGCCAGCAGCAAAGCGGGACTCCAAGAGACCCAGTACTTC. Its translation is CASSKAGLQETQYF. Looking up the rest from reference TRBV5-1 and TRBJ2-5 gives the full variable domain: KAGVTQTPRYLIKTRGQQVTLSCSPISGHRSVSWYQQTPGQGLQFLFEYFSETQRNKGNFPGRFSGRQFSNSRSEMNVSTLELGDSALYLCASSKAGLQETQYFGPGTRLLVL.